What follows are 8 T cell receptor beta chains derived from one specimen sequenced in a study of metastatic and nonmetastatic thyroid tumors. Each patient went into thyroid surgery without having received any treatment. TCRdb reprocessed the PCR reads via MiXCR. The sample records about 15,000 clones, around 25% being singletons. The sample comprised tumor tissue. The receptors stem from a female donor with papillary thyroid cancer or a benign thyroid nodule (not recorded which). Some clones in this sample may be carry-over from other donors' samples.

This clone was seen at least ten times. The rearrangement joins TRBV11-3 to TRBJ1-1, with D possibly being TRBD1 (5 bases). Trimming shortened V by 3 bases and J by 8 bases, and 10 bases separated the two germline ends. CDR3 length: 12 residues. The germline gives CDR1 SGHNT, CDR2 YENEEA. CDR3 DNA: TGTGCCAGCAGCTTTGACGACAGAGAAGCTTTCTTT. Amino acid sequence: CASSFDDREAFF. The whole variable domain, remainder taken from reference TRBV11-3 and TRBJ1-1, is EAGVVQSPRYKIIEKKQPVAFWCNPISGHNTLYWYLQNLGQGPELLIRYENEEAVDDSQLPKDRFSAERLKGVDSTLKIQPAELGDSAVYLCASSFDDREAFFGQGTRLTVV.

This clone was seen repeatedly, ten times or more. The chain recombines TRBV9 with TRBJ2-7; unclear D gene. The CDR3 length is 12 residues. V lost 4 bases and J lost 6, with 11 bases in between. Germline V gene data show CDR1 as SGDLS and CDR2 as YYNGEE. The CDR3 spells CASSPHRGEQYF. CDR3 bases: TGTGCCAGCAGCCCACACCGAGGCGAGCAGTACTTC.

This clone was recorded at least ten times. The chain is built from TRBV6-4 and TRBJ1-5, with a weak D call TRBD1 (6 bases). Per the germline V gene, CDR1 is MRHNA and CDR2 is SNTAGT. Trimming left V 5 bases short and J 5 bases short, with 16 bases between. The CDR3 is 15 residues long. The CDR3 reads CASSQDSEGYQPQHF. Written as DNA, the CDR3 is TGTGCCAGCAGTCAGGACAGTGAGGGATATCAGCCCCAGCATTTT.

With respect to this clone: A junction boundary mismatches the germline segment, possibly from a read error. V usage is TRBV6-5 and J usage is TRBJ2-6; D tentatively reads TRBD1 or TRBD2 (5 bases each). Germline CDR1 MNHEY, CDR2 SVGAGI. The CDR3 has 15 amino acids. This CDR3 reads CASSYRTGGANVQTF. DNA of the CDR3: TGTGCCAGCAGTTACCGGACTGGTGGGGCCAACGTCCAGACTTTC.

Relative to its sample, this clone is medium-sized. The V call is TRBV28, the J call TRBJ2-7; possible D gene TRBD1, 6 bases. Trimming removed 5 bases at V and 0 bases at J, with 14 bases between. CDR3 length: 15 residues. From germline, CDR1 is MDHEN and CDR2 SYDVKM. The CDR3 spells CASSPFEDSSYEQYF. The CDR3 DNA sequence: TGTGCCAGCAGTCCGTTTGAGGACAGCTCCTACGAGCAGTACTTC. The whole variable domain, filled in from reference TRBV28 and TRBJ2-7, reads DVKVTQSSRYLVKRTGEKVFLECVQDMDHENMFWYRQDPGLGLRLIYFSYDVKMKEKGDIPEGYSVSREKKERFSLILESASTNQTSMYLCASSPFEDSSYEQYFGPGTRLTVT.

This clone has a count of ten or more. V is TRBV11-3 and J is TRBJ1-4, with D uncertain. V was pared by 5 bases and J by 7 bases, with 17 bases between. The CDR3 length is 15 residues. Germline V gene sequence: CDR1 SGHNT, CDR2 YENEEA. Written as DNA, the CDR3 is TGTGCCAGCAGCATGGAGGGTCTCGGCAGTGAAAAACTGTTTTTT. Translated: CASSMEGLGSEKLFF.

The rearrangement uses TRBV6-5 and TRBJ2-5; D unclear. The V gene lost 2 bases and the J gene lost 5 bases, with 3 bases spanning the gap. The CDR3 contains 11 residues. Germline V gives CDR1 MNHEY, CDR2 SVGAGI. The CDR3: CASSYGETQYF. The CDR3 DNA reads as TGTGCCAGCAGTTACGGGGAGACCCAGTACTTC.

This clone has a count of ten or more. The V gene is TRBV9, the J gene TRBJ2-1; D is undetermined. Deletions cut 0 bases from V and 5 bases from J, with 6 bases between. This CDR3 region has 13 residues. In germline, CDR1 is SGDLS, CDR2 YYNGEE. Here the CDR3 DNA reads TGTGCCAGCAGCGTAGGAAGGGACAATGAGCAGTTCTTC. Encoded protein: CASSVGRDNEQFF.